Shown below are 2 T cell receptor beta chains from a single sample sequenced in a study of blood T cell repertoires in COVID-19. Data came from immunoSEQ multiplex PCR; TCRdb stores just in-frame clones and leaves some out. The data contain about 210,000 clones, 70% to 90% of them singletons. Sequenced: PBMCs or T cells enriched from blood (not recorded which). Source of these receptors: a man aged 25 to 45 with acute COVID-19.

V and J are TRBV27 and TRBJ2-7, with D perhaps matching TRBD1 (7 bases). Trimming left V 5 bases short and J 4 bases short, with 15 bases between. The CDR3 covers 14 residues. The germline CDR1 and CDR2 sequences are MNHEY and SMNVEV (reference sequence). CDR3 protein: CASSVTGTGYEQYF. DNA for the CDR3: TGTGCCAGCAGTGTGACAGGGACTGGTTACGAGCAGTACTTC.

The chain carries TRBV3-1 (or the pseudogene TRBV3-2) and TRBJ2-3; perhaps TRBD2 as D (5 bases). The CDR3 has 19 residues. Trimming removed 4 bases at V and 1 base at J, with 24 bases between. Germline-derived CDR1 and CDR2 are LGHDT and YNNKEL (reference sequence). The CDR3 region is CASSRVVPQLGPGTDTQYF. The CDR3, as DNA: TGTGCCAGCAGCCGCGTCGTCCCCCAACTAGGGCCTGGCACAGATACGCAGTATTTT.